This T cell receptor (beta chain) was captured by sequencing in a study of T cell clonotyping in hematopoietic cell transplantation. General observations from the study: Recipient TCR diversity dropped after transplant; expanded clonotypes rose from day 30 to 180. CD4 and CD8 repertoire contributions could not be separated without sorting.

Trimming took 2 bases from V and 6 from J, leaving 10 bases between them. CDR1 and CDR2 (germline): LNHDA, SQIVND (reference sequence). This CDR3 has 13 residues. Points on this clone: Its antigen is not known.

Clones were read by immunoSEQ multiplex PCR, and TCRdb kept only the in-frame ones, dropping some. There are over 35,000 clones in the sample; around nine tenths occur only once, and nearly 2% lies in the top ten. Input material: peripheral blood mononuclear cells. J is TRBJ1-1 and V is TRBV19; D is perhaps TRBD1 (6 bases). The TCR was taken from a woman aged 35 to 49 in good health. Some clones in this sample may be carry-over from other donors' samples. The CDR3 nucleotides are TGTGCCAGTAGTATACAGGGGTCGTCTGAAGCTTTCTTT. It translates to CASSIQGSSEAFF. Together with reference TRBV19 and TRBJ1-1, the CDR3 gives the full variable domain: DGGITQSPKYLFRKEGQNVTLSCEQNLNHDAMYWYRQDPGQGLRLIYYSQIVNDFQKGDIAEGYSVSREKKESFPLTVTSAQKNPTAFYLCASSIQGSSEAFFGQGTRLTVV.